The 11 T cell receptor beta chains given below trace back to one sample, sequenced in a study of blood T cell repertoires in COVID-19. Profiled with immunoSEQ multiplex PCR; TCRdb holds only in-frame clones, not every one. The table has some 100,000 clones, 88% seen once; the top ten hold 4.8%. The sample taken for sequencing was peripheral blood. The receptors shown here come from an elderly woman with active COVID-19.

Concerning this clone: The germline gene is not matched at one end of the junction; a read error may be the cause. The CDR3 sequence: CASRLGDRNTGELFF. The CDR3 DNA reads TGTGCCAGCAGATTAGGGGACAGGAACACCGGGGAGCTGTTTTTT. The chain is built from TRBV7-9 and TRBJ2-2, with 7 nucleotides matching TRBD1. Per germline, CDR1 SEHNR and CDR2 FQNEAQ (reference sequence). This CDR3 is built from 15 residues. Filled out from reference TRBV7-9 and TRBJ2-2, the complete variable domain reads DTGVSQNPRHKITKRGQNVTFRCDPISEHNRLYWYRQTLGQGPEFLTYFQNEAQLEKSRLLSDRFSAERPKGSFSTLEIQRTEQGDSAMYLCASRLGDRNTGELFFGEGSRLTVL.

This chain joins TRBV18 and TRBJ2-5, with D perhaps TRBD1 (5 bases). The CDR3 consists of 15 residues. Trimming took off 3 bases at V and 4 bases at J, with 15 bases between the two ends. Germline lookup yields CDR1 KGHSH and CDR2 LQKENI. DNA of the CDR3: TGTGCCAGCTCACCGGGGCAGACCCATTCAGAGACCCAGTACTTC. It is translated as CASSPGQTHSETQYF.

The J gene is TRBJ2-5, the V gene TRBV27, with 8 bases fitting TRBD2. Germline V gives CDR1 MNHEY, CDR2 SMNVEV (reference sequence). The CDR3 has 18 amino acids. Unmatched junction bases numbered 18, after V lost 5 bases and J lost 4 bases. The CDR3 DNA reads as TGTGCCAGCAGTGTAATCCCCTTGGGCGGGAGGTGGAGAGAGACCCAGTACTTC. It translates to CASSVIPLGGRWRETQYF.

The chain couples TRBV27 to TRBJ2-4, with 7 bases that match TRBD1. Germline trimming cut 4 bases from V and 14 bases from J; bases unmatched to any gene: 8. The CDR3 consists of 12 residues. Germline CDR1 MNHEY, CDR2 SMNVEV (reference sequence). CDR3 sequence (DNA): TGTGCCAGCAGTTACAGGGGACAGTCCAAGTACTTC. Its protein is CASSYRGQSKYF.

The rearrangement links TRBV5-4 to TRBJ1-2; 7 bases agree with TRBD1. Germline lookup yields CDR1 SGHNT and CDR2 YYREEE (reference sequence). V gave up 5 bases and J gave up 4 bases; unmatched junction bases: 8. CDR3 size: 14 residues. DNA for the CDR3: TGTGCCAGCAGGTCCGGGACAGTCCCCTATGGCTACACCTTC. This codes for CASRSGTVPYGYTF.

CDR3 region: CSVDTGLAVYNEQFF. The DNA of the CDR3 is TGCAGCGTTGACACGGGACTAGCGGTCTACAATGAGCAGTTCTTC. The chain carries TRBV29-1 and TRBJ2-1; 11 positions agree with TRBD2. The CDR3 sequence is 15 residues long. Per germline, CDR1 SQVTM and CDR2 ANQGSEA. Trimming took 3 bases from V and 3 from J; bases not matched to a gene: 4.

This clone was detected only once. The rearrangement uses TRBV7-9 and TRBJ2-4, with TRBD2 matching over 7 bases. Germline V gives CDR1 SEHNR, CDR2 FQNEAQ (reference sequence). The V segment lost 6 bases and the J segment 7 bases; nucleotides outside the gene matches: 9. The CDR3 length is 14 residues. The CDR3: CASSRGGAGNIQYF. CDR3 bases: TGTGCCAGCAGTCGGGGAGGGGCCGGGAACATTCAGTACTTC.

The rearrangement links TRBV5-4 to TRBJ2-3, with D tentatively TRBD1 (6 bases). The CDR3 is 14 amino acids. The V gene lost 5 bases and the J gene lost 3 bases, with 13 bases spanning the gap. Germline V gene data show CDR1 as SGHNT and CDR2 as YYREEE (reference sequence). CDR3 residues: CASRGERGTDTQYF. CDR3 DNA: TGTGCCAGCAGGGGGGAGAGGGGGACAGATACGCAGTATTTT.

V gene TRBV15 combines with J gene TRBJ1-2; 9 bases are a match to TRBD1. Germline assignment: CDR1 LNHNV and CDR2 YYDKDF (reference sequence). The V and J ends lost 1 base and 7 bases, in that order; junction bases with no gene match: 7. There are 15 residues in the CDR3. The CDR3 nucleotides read TGTGCCACCAGCAGAGTCACAGGGGGCGCGGTTGGCTACACCTTC. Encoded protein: CATSRVTGGAVGYTF.

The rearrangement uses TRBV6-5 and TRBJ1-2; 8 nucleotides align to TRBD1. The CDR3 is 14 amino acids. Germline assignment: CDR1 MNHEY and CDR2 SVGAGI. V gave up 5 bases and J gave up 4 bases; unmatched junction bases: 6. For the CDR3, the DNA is TGTGCCAGCAGTCGACAGGGGAGAGGCTATGGCTACACCTTC. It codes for CASSRQGRGYGYTF.

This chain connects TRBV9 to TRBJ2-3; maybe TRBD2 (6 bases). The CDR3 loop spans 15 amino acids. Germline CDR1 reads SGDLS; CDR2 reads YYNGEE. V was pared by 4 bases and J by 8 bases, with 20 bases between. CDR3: CASSQLVGGMGTQYF. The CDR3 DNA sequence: TGTGCCAGCAGCCAACTAGTGGGGGGTATGGGTACGCAGTATTTT.